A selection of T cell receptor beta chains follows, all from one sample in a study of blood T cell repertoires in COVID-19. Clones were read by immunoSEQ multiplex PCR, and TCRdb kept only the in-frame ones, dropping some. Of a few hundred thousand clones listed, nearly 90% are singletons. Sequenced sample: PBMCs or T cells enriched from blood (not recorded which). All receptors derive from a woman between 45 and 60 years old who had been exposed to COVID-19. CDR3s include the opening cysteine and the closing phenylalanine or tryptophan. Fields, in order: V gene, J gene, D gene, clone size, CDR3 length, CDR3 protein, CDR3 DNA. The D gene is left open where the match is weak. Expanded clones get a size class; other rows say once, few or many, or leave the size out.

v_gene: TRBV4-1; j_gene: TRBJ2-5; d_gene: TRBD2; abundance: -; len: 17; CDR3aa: CASSQTGTSGLQETQYF; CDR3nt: TGCGCCAGCAGCCAAACCGGGACTAGCGGATTGCAAGAGACCCAGTACTTC
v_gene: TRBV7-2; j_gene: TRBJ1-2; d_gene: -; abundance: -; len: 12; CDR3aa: CASSLAGDGYTF; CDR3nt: TGTGCCAGCAGCTTAGCGGGCGATGGCTACACCTTC
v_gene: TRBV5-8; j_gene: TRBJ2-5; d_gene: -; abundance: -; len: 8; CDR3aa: CATETQYF; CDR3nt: TGTGCCACGGAGACCCAGTACTTC
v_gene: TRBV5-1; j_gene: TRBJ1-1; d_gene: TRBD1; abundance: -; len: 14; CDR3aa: CASSGGTVNTEAFF; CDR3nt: TGCGCCAGCAGCGGGGGGACAGTGAACACTGAAGCTTTCTTT
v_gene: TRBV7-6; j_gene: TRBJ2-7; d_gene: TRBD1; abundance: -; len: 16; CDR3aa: CASSLGQGVVEYEQYF; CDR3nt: TGTGCCAGCAGCTTAGGACAGGGGGTGGTGGAGTACGAGCAGTACTTC
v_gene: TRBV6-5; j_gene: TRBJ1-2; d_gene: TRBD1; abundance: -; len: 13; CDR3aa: CASRGQPYYGYTF; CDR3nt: TGTGCCAGCAGGGGACAGCCGTACTATGGCTACACCTTC
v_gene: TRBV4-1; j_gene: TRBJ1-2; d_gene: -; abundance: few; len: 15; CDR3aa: CASSPPYGAAYGYTF; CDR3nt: TGCGCCAGCAGCCCCCCGTATGGGGCCGCCTATGGCTACACCTTC
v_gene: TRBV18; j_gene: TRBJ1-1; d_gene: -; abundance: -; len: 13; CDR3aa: CASSPNMNTEAFF; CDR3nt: TGTGCCAGCTCACCTAACATGAACACTGAAGCTTTCTTT
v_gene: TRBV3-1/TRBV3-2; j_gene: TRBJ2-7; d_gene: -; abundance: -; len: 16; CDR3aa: CASSLNPGGQGYEQYF; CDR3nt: TGTGCCAGCAGCCTTAATCCTGGAGGGCAGGGCTACGAGCAGTACTTC
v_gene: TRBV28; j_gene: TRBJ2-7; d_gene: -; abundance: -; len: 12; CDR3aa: CASSYRDYEQYF; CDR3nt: TGTGCCAGCAGCTATAGAGACTACGAGCAGTACTTC
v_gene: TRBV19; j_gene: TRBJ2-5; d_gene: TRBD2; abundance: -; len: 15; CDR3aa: CASSISAGGGETQYF; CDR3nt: TGTGCCAGTAGTATCTCGGCGGGGGGCGGTGAGACCCAGTACTTC
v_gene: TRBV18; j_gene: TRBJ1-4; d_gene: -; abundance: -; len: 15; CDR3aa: CASSPGHLANEKLFF; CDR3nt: TGTGCCAGCTCACCGGGACACTTAGCTAATGAAAAACTGTTTTTT
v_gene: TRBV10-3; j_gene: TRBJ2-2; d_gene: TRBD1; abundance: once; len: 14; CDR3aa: CAISAQGVGGELFF; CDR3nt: TGTGCCATCAGCGCACAGGGGGTTGGCGGGGAGCTGTTTTTT
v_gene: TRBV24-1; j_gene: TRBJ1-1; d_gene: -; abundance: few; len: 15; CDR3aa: CATSDPLRGDTEAFF; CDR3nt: TGTGCCACCAGTGATCCGCTCCGCGGGGACACTGAAGCTTTCTTT